The 30 T cell receptor beta chains given below trace back to one sample, sequenced in a study of identical twins. TCRdb re-derived calls from the 5' RACE reads in MiXCR, one entry per CDR3 protein. Of about 520,000 distinct CDR3 sequences in the sample, less than 25% are singletons; the top ten hold about 0.93%. These data were also filed under a second study, of T cells expressing NK-cell markers.

Material for sequencing was CD4+ T cells sorted from blood. All receptors derive from a woman younger than 35 in good health.

This clonotype has a handful of counts. The gene calls are TRBV5-6 and TRBJ2-1; D is possibly TRBD1 or TRBD2 (6 bases each). The germline gives CDR1 SGHDT, CDR2 YYEEEE. This CDR3 region has 15 residues. Trimming shortened V by 4 bases and J by 5 bases, and 16 bases separated the two germline ends. The DNA of the CDR3 is TGTGCCAGCAGCCAACCACACGGGGGCAACAATGAGCAGTTCTTC. Protein: CASSQPHGGNNEQFF. The full variable domain, with the rest looked up from reference TRBV5-6 and TRBJ2-1, is DAGVTQSPTHLIKTRGQQVTLRCSPKSGHDTVSWYQQALGQGPQFIFQYYEEEERQRGNFPDRFSGHQFPNYSSELNVNALLLGDSALYLCASSQPHGGNNEQFFGPGTRLTVL.

The rearrangement uses TRBV18 and TRBJ2-3; 10 bases map to TRBD1. This CDR3 has 17 residues. CDR1 and CDR2 from the germline V gene are KGHSH and LQKENI. V was pared by 2 bases and J by 5 bases, with 10 bases of the junction left unmatched. CDR3 region: CASSPNPGQGSLDTQYF. The CDR3 DNA reads TGTGCCAGCTCACCAAACCCGGGACAGGGGTCCTTAGATACGCAGTATTTT.

This clonotype showed up just a few times. The chain carries TRBV7-2 and TRBJ1-6; D possibly corresponds to TRBD1 (5 bases). The CDR3 has 15 amino acids. Germline V lookup: CDR1 SGHTA, CDR2 FQGNSA. Trimming left V 5 bases short and J 11 bases short, with 19 bases between. The CDR3 DNA is TGTGCCAGCAGCCCAACCGGGGGACTTTTGGCACCCCTCCACTTT. Translating gives CASSPTGGLLAPLHF.

This clonotype was seen more than once but under ten times. Written as DNA, the CDR3 is TGTGCCATCAGTGAGCAAGCGGGAGGCGCAGATACGCAGTATTTT. Its protein is CAISEQAGGADTQYF. The chain carries TRBV10-3 and TRBJ2-3; 9 bases fit TRBD2. V shed 2 bases and J 4 bases; nucleotides not matched to a gene: 4. The CDR3 is 15 amino acids. Germline-derived CDR1 and CDR2 are ENHRY and SYGVKD.

There are many counts of this clonotype. The rearrangement links TRBV6-5 to TRBJ1-1; the D is unclear. CDR3 length: 15 residues. In germline, CDR1 is MNHEY, CDR2 SVGAGI. V was cut by 0 bases and J by 0 bases, with 8 bases left in between. CDR3 coding DNA: TGTGCCAGCAGTTACTCGTACAGACTGAACACTGAAGCTTTCTTT. Its protein is CASSYSYRLNTEAFF.

This clonotype was seen only a few times. The J gene is TRBJ1-1, the V gene TRBV12-3 or TRBV12-4, with TRBD1 matching over 8 bases. There are 15 residues in the CDR3. Trimming took 7 bases from V and 4 from J; bases not matched to a gene: 11. CDR3 sequence: CASTQRSDRVTEAFF. In nucleotides, the CDR3 is TGTGCCAGCACCCAAAGATCGGACAGGGTCACTGAAGCTTTCTTT.

This clonotype was found many times. The CDR3 spells CASSLVSQGIGGELFF. The CDR3 DNA reads TGTGCCAGCAGTTTAGTGAGTCAGGGGATCGGCGGGGAGCTGTTTTTT. The V and J genes are TRBV12-3 or TRBV12-4 and TRBJ2-2; maybe TRBD1 (6 bases). There are 16 residues in the CDR3. V lost 1 base to trimming and J lost 7 bases, with 16 bases between them.

This chain joins TRBV6-5 and TRBJ2-7; D possibly uses TRBD1 or TRBD2 (5 bases each). This CDR3 has 16 residues. Trimming stripped 0 bases from V and 2 bases from J, with 14 bases between. Germline CDR1 MNHEY, CDR2 SVGAGI. The CDR3 spells CASSYSGAGRAYEQYF. The DNA of the CDR3 is TGTGCCAGCAGTTACTCGGGCGCAGGGAGAGCCTACGAGCAGTACTTC.

The rearrangement joins TRBV6-2 or TRBV6-3 to TRBJ1-1; D call uncertain. CDR3 length: 11 amino acids. The V end lost 5 bases, the J end lost 6 bases, and 7 bases lay between the germline ends. CDR1 and CDR2 from the germline V gene are MNHEY and SVGEGT. CDR3 residues: CASSDYPEAFF. The DNA for the CDR3 is TGTGCCAGCAGTGATTATCCTGAAGCTTTCTTT.

This clonotype was detected only a few times. The V and J genes are TRBV29-1 and TRBJ2-1; D remains ambiguous. Trimming removed 3 bases at V and 9 bases at J, with 9 bases between. The CDR3 has 11 amino acids. Germline V gene sequence: CDR1 SQVTM, CDR2 ANQGSEA. CDR3 in DNA: TGCAGCGTTGATATGAGACCTGAGCAGTTCTTC. The encoded protein is CSVDMRPEQFF.

The chain links TRBV5-1 to TRBJ2-7; 12 bases line up with TRBD1. Germline V gene sequence: CDR1 SGHRS, CDR2 YFSETQ. Trimming cost V 3 bases and J 5 bases; bases outside gene matches: 6. The CDR3 spans 15 residues. The CDR3, as DNA: TGCGCCAGCAGCTACACCGGGACAGGGGGCAACGAGCAGTACTTC. Translation gives CASSYTGTGGNEQYF.

This clonotype was detected a few times. V is TRBV10-2 and J is TRBJ2-1; unclear D gene. The V end was cut by 4 bases, the J end by 0 bases, with 7 bases between. Germline values: CDR1 WSHSY, CDR2 SAAADI. The length of the CDR3 is 14 residues. The CDR3, as DNA: TGCGCCAGCAGTGCGGTGGTCTCCTACAATGAGCAGTTCTTC. Its protein is CASSAVVSYNEQFF.

The V gene is TRBV24-1, the J gene TRBJ2-2; TRBD2 might be the D (6 bases). Looked up from germline, CDR1 is KGHDR and CDR2 is SFDVKD. V was pared by 4 bases and J by 6 bases, with 17 bases between. The CDR3 extends over 16 amino acids. The CDR3 DNA sequence: TGTGCCACCAGTGACCCCAGGCGGACGGGGGCCGGGGAGCTGTTTTTT. Translating it yields CATSDPRRTGAGELFF.

This clonotype has a count of ten or more. V usage is TRBV12-3 or TRBV12-4 and J usage is TRBJ1-1; D is unresolved. V dropped 4 bases and J dropped 3 bases, with 6 bases sitting between them. The CDR3 consists of 12 residues. CDR3 sequence (DNA): TGTGCCAGCAGTTACAGTGACACTGAAGCTTTCTTT. Its protein product is CASSYSDTEAFF.

The genes are TRBV29-1 and TRBJ2-3, with 9 bases fitting TRBD2. Germline V lookup: CDR1 SQVTM, CDR2 ANQGSEA. V lost 6 bases, J lost 3 bases, and 16 bases stayed unmatched. The CDR3 extends over 17 amino acids. The CDR3 nucleotides read TGCAGCGTCCAAAGGGTCGGGGCTAGCGGGACTACAGATACGCAGTATTTT. It encodes CSVQRVGASGTTDTQYF.

This chain uses TRBV20-1 with TRBJ2-1, with 9 bases that match TRBD2. Unmatched junction bases numbered 12, after V lost 6 bases and J lost 9 bases. CDR1 DFQATT and CDR2 SNEGSKA come from the germline V gene (reference sequence). There are 14 residues in the CDR3. The CDR3 DNA follows: TGCAGTGCCACGTATAGACTAGCGGTGGGTGAGCAGTTCTTC. As protein: CSATYRLAVGEQFF.

The table lists this clonotype with many counts. The CDR3 DNA reads TGTGCCAGCAGTTCCGCGGGCTCTGGGGCCAACGTCCTGACTTTC. Translated: CASSSAGSGANVLTF. The chain recombines TRBV12-3 or TRBV12-4 with TRBJ2-6; maybe TRBD2 (5 bases). The V gene lost 4 bases and the J gene lost 0 bases, with 7 bases spanning the gap. CDR3 length: 15 residues.

The chain recombines TRBV6-2 or TRBV6-3 with TRBJ2-4; 7 bases are a match to TRBD2. V was clipped by 6 bases and J by 1 base; unmatched bases: 6. This CDR3 region has 15 residues. Germline V gene lookup returns CDR1 MNHEY and CDR2 SVGEGT. CDR3 residues: CASRLGGFAKNIQYF. As DNA, the CDR3 is TGTGCCAGCAGGTTGGGGGGGTTCGCCAAAAACATTCAGTACTTC.

The chain joins TRBV7-2 to TRBJ2-3, with D possibly being TRBD2 (6 bases). V lost 3 bases to trimming and J lost 2 bases, with 9 bases between them. CDR1 is SGHTA, CDR2 FQGNSA, per germline. The CDR3 runs to 14 residues. The CDR3 DNA is TGTGCCAGCAGCTTTAGCGGTTTCACAGATACGCAGTATTTT. Residues: CASSFSGFTDTQYF.

Only a few counts were recorded for this clonotype. The chain employs TRBV5-1 and TRBJ2-1, with 9 positions matching TRBD2. V shed 2 bases and J 3 bases; nucleotides not matched to a gene: 3. Germline loops: CDR1 SGHRS, CDR2 YFSETQ. There are 15 residues in the CDR3. As DNA, the CDR3 is TGCGCCAGCAGCTTCCCTAGCGGGAACTACAATGAGCAGTTCTTC. Translated, it gives CASSFPSGNYNEQFF.

This clonotype turned up a few times. This sequence joins TRBV6-5 and TRBJ2-7, with TRBD1 matching 8 bases. CDR1 is MNHEY, CDR2 SVGAGI, per germline. CDR3 length: 16 amino acids. Unmatched junction bases numbered 15, after V lost 4 bases and J lost 7 bases. The CDR3, as DNA: TGTGCCAGCAGTTCTCCATGGACAGGGAGGCGGGCTGAGCAGTACTTC. Translating it yields CASSSPWTGRRAEQYF.

The chain is built from TRBV20-1 and TRBJ1-1; 8 bases match TRBD1. This CDR3 has 13 amino acids. Unmatched junction bases numbered 0, after V lost 0 bases and J lost 3 bases. Germline CDR1 DFQATT, CDR2 SNEGSKA (reference sequence). The CDR3 region is CSAREQGDTEAFF. CDR3 coding DNA: TGCAGTGCTAGAGAACAGGGGGACACTGAAGCTTTCTTT.

This chain joins TRBV5-1 and TRBJ2-3; D is unclear. V was pared by 1 base and J by 0 bases, with 9 bases between. The CDR3 length is 15 residues. Germline V gene lookup returns CDR1 SGHRS and CDR2 YFSETQ. CDR3: CASSLNPASTDTQYF. CDR3 sequence (DNA): TGCGCCAGCAGCTTGAACCCAGCTAGCACAGATACGCAGTATTTT.

V and J are TRBV20-1 and TRBJ2-7; 8 bases match TRBD2. The CDR3 runs to 17 residues. Germline V gene lookup returns CDR1 DFQATT and CDR2 SNEGSKA (reference sequence). Trimming at V came to 4 bases and at J to 0 bases, leaving 14 bases not matched to a gene. The CDR3 reads CSAIALAGNLNSYEQYF. Written as DNA, the CDR3 is TGCAGTGCTATCGCGCTAGCGGGCAACTTGAACTCCTACGAGCAGTACTTC.

In the case of this clonotype: A much larger clone differs by one base, so this may be a read error. The V gene is TRBV20-1, the J gene TRBJ2-7; no firm D call. CDR3 size: 13 residues. CDR1 and CDR2 (germline): DFQATT, SNEGSKA (reference sequence). CDR3 nucleotide sequence: TGCAATGCTAGAGAGAAGACCTCCTACGAGCAGTACTTC. Amino acid sequence: CNAREKTSYEQYF.

The CDR3 loop is CASKPSRVKNTEAFF. CDR3 DNA: TGTGCCAGCAAGCCCTCGAGGGTTAAGAACACTGAAGCTTTCTTT. The genes are TRBV25-1 and TRBJ1-1; D gene ambiguous. The CDR3 covers 15 residues. The V and J ends lost 7 bases and 1 base respectively, with 16 bases between them. CDR1 is MGHDK and CDR2 is SYGVNS in the germline V gene.

This clonotype has at least ten counts. This rearrangement joins TRBV11-2 to TRBJ2-4; perhaps TRBD2 as D (5 bases). This CDR3 contains 18 residues. Trimming took 5 bases from V and 0 from J, leaving 20 bases between them. Germline V lookup: CDR1 SGHAT, CDR2 FQNNGV. CDR3 sequence (DNA): TGTGCCAGCAGCGTACGGCCGAGCGGCGACCTAGCCAAAAACATTCAGTACTTC. The encoded protein is CASSVRPSGDLAKNIQYF.

The V and J genes are TRBV5-4 and TRBJ2-1; 10 bases align to TRBD2. The V gene end was trimmed by 3 bases and the J gene end by 15 bases; junction bases not matched to a gene: 27. CDR3 size: 19 residues. The germline V gene encodes CDR1 SGHNT and CDR2 YYREEE (reference sequence). As DNA, the CDR3 is TGTGCCAGCAGCTCCCCCTATTCACTAGCGGGAAAAGAGTACAATGAGTGGTTCTTC. This translates into CASSSPYSLAGKEYNEWFF.

The chain recombines TRBV6-5 with TRBJ1-1; a weak D match, TRBD1 (5 bases). V was cut by 0 bases and J by 11 bases, with 13 bases left in between. Germline CDR1 and CDR2: MNHEY and SVGAGI. The length of the CDR3 is 13 residues. The chain's CDR3 is CASSYSDPQEAFF. CDR3 DNA: TGTGCCAGCAGTTACTCGGACCCACAGGAGGCTTTCTTT.

This clonotype has ten or more counts. V and J are TRBV10-3 and TRBJ2-2; 8 bases map to TRBD1. Per the germline V gene, CDR1 is ENHRY and CDR2 is SYGVKD. After removal of 10 bases from V and 1 base from J, the junction contained 5 bases not matched to a gene. The CDR3 runs to 14 residues. The CDR3 spells CATTGTGNTGELFF. The CDR3 nucleotides are TGTGCCACCACCGGGACAGGGAACACCGGGGAGCTGTTTTTT.